This T cell receptor (beta chain) is drawn from a study of blood T cell repertoires in COVID-19. Sequenced by immunoSEQ multiplex PCR; TCRdb stores in-frame clones only, minus some. The sample yields about 310,000 clones, around 90% seen once. Germline V gene lookup returns CDR1 SGHKS and CDR2 YYEKEE (reference sequence). This CDR3 comprises 15 residues. V gave up 4 bases and J gave up 10 bases; unmatched junction bases: 9. The genes are TRBV5-5 and TRBJ1-4; 11 bases are a match to TRBD1. This TCR came from a woman in her thirties or forties with COVID-19, enrolled during active disease. The source material was peripheral blood. CDR3 region: CASSGAWTGGTKLFF. CDR3 coding DNA: TGTGCCAGCAGCGGAGCCTGGACAGGGGGCACAAAACTGTTTTTT.